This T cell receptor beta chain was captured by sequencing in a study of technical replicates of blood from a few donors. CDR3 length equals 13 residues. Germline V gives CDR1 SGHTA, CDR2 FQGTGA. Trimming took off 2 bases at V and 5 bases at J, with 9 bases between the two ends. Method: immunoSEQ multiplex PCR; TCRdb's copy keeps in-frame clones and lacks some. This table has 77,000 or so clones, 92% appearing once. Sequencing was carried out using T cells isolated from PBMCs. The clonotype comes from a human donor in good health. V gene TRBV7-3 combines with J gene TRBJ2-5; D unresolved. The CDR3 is CASSLSRYETQYF. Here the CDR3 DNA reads TGTGCCAGCAGCTTATCTCGGTACGAGACCCAGTACTTC.